A single sample is the source of the 7 T cell receptor beta chains below, sequenced in a study of cytomegalovirus exposure and HLA in healthy donors. Researchers ran the PCR with 60 Vbeta and 13 Jbeta primers. Repertoires were generated with immunoSEQ multiplex PCR, while TCRdb's copy carries only in-frame clones and drops some. The sample lists over 80,000 clones; 73% were seen once. Sequenced input: PBMCs. The receptor set was obtained from a man aged 35 to 55 in good health and CMV-seronegative.

The chain links TRBV4-1 to TRBJ1-1, with TRBD1 identical over 8 bases. CDR1 is MGHRA and CDR2 is YSYEKL in the germline V gene. The CDR3 totals 16 residues. V shed 2 bases, J shed 1 base, and the junction held 6 bases outside the gene matches. The CDR3 here is CASSQNFRGPNTEAFF. CDR3 DNA: TGCGCCAGCAGCCAAAATTTCAGGGGGCCGAACACTGAAGCTTTCTTT.

The chain couples TRBV6-5 to TRBJ2-3, with D perhaps matching TRBD1 (5 bases). This CDR3 region has 14 residues. V was trimmed by 2 bases and J by 4 bases, leaving 10 bases between them. Germline CDR1 reads MNHEY; CDR2 reads SVGAGI. CDR3 residues: CASSYKLGADTQYF. The CDR3 DNA is TGTGCCAGCAGTTACAAGTTAGGGGCAGATACGCAGTATTTT.

The chain has TRBV7-9 and TRBJ2-2; 8 nucleotides align to TRBD1. V lost 4 bases to trimming and J lost 6 bases; unmatched junction nucleotides: 4. Germline V lookup: CDR1 SEHNR, CDR2 FQNEAQ (reference sequence). The CDR3 spans 14 residues. CDR3 sequence (DNA): TGTGCCAGCAGCTCATGGACAGGGCCCGGGGAGCTGTTTTTT. Amino acid sequence: CASSSWTGPGELFF.

This sequence joins TRBV18 and TRBJ2-3; D is possibly TRBD2 (7 bases). Germline CDR1 and CDR2: KGHSH and LQKENI. The CDR3 contains 15 residues. Trimming took off 4 bases at V and 2 bases at J, with 13 bases between the two ends. The CDR3 DNA reads TGTGCCAGCTCACGACTAGGGGGGGCCACAGATACGCAGTATTTT. Protein product: CASSRLGGATDTQYF.

The rearrangement joins TRBV19 to TRBJ2-5; 9 bases agree with TRBD1. Germline V gene sequence: CDR1 LNHDA, CDR2 SQIVND (reference sequence). The CDR3 loop spans 16 amino acids. V trimming: 3 bases; J trimming: 7 bases; junction bases outside the gene matches: 12. The CDR3 DNA is TGTGCCAGTAGTATTTCCGGACAGGGGAAAACGGGGACCCAGTACTTC. Its protein product is CASSISGQGKTGTQYF.

The chain couples TRBV6-4 to TRBJ2-7, with 10 bases matching TRBD1. The CDR3 runs 16 residues. With 2 bases clipped from V and 6 bases from J, the junction kept 10 bases outside the gene matches. Per the germline V gene, CDR1 is MRHNA and CDR2 is SNTAGT. CDR3 nucleotide sequence: TGTGCCAGCAGTGACCGTCGCGGGACAGGGGATGGCGAGCAGTACTTC. Its translation is CASSDRRGTGDGEQYF.

The chain carries TRBV27 and TRBJ1-6; D ambiguous. The germline CDR1 and CDR2 sequences are MNHEY and SMNVEV (reference sequence). The CDR3 contains 16 residues. V lost 2 bases, J lost 7 bases, and 15 bases lay in between. Here the CDR3 DNA reads TGTGCCAGCAGTTTACTCTATTCGAGTCTCAATTCACCCCTCCACTTT. Protein sequence: CASSLLYSSLNSPLHF.